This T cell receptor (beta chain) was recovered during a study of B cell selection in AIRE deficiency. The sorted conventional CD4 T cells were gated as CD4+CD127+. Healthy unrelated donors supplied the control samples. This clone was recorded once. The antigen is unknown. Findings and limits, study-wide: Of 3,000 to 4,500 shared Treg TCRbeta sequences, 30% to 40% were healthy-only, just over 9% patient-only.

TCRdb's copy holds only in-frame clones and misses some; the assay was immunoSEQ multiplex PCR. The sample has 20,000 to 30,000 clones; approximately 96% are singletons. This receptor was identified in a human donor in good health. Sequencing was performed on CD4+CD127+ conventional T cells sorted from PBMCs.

Written as DNA, the CDR3 is TGTGCCAGCAGTACTAGGACGAAGAACACCGGGGAGCTGTTTTTT. Its translation is CASSTRTKNTGELFF. The rearrangement uses TRBV2 and TRBJ2-2, with D perhaps matching TRBD2 (5 bases). Germline V gives CDR1 SNHLY, CDR2 FYNNEI. Trimming removed 5 bases at V and 1 base at J, with 11 bases between. The CDR3 is made up of 15 amino acids.